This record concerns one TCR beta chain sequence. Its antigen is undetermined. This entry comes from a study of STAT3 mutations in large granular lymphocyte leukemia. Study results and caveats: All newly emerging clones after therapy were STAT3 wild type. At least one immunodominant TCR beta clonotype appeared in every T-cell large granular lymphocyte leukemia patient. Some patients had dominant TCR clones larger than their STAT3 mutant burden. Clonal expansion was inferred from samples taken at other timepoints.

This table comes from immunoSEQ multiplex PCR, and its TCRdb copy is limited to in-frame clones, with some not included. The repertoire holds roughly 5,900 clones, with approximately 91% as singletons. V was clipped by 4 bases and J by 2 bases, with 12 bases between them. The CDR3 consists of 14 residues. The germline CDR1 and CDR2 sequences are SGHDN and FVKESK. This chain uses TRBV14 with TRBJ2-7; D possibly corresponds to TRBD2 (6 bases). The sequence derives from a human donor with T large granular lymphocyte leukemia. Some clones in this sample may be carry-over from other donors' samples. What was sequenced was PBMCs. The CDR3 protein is CASSRVAVPYEQYF. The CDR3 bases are TGTGCCAGCAGCCGGGTAGCGGTACCCTACGAGCAGTACTTC.